This passage covers 20 T cell receptor beta chains from one sample sequenced in a study of blood T cell repertoires in COVID-19. Clones were read by immunoSEQ multiplex PCR, and TCRdb kept only the in-frame ones, dropping some. This table holds about 160,000 clones, 80% to 95% found once. Sample: peripheral blood. The receptors stem from a woman aged 45-60 years with acute or convalescent COVID-19.

This clone was counted once. This rearrangement joins TRBV11-2 to TRBJ2-7, with 7 bases lining up with TRBD1. Trimming removed 4 bases from V and 2 bases from J; junction bases left unmatched: 8. The CDR3 contains 15 residues. Germline-derived CDR1 and CDR2 are SGHAT and FQNNGV. The CDR3 nucleotides read TGTGCCAGCAGCTCGATCCGGGACAGTACCTACGAGCAGTACTTC. Protein product: CASSSIRDSTYEQYF.

The chain has TRBV25-1 and TRBJ1-1; D is perhaps TRBD1 (5 bases). Germline CDR1 MGHDK, CDR2 SYGVNS. CDR3 size: 16 residues. The V end lost 6 bases, the J end lost 2 bases, and 19 bases lay between the germline ends. CDR3 coding DNA: TGTGCCAGCAGGCCCCAGGGCTCCCTCCTTAACACTGAAGCTTTCTTT. Translation gives CASRPQGSLLNTEAFF.

The genes are TRBV5-1 and TRBJ2-3, with 7 bases identical to TRBD2. V lost 0 bases to trimming and J lost 2 bases; unmatched junction nucleotides: 12. Germline V CDR1 and CDR2: SGHRS, YFSETQ. The CDR3 totals 18 residues. The CDR3, as DNA: TGCGCCAGCAGCTTGGGTTTATACGTCGGGGGGAACACAGATACGCAGTATTTT. The encoded protein is CASSLGLYVGGNTDTQYF.

The chain recombines TRBV2 with TRBJ1-3; D is perhaps TRBD1 (6 bases). Trimming removed 6 bases from V and 0 bases from J, with 12 bases in between. CDR3 length equals 15 residues. Per germline, CDR1 SNHLY and CDR2 FYNNEI. CDR3 nucleotide sequence: TGTGCCAGCAGGGCAGGGGCCTACTCTGGAAACACCATATATTTT. Protein product: CASRAGAYSGNTIYF.

This sequence joins TRBV19 and TRBJ1-1; TRBD1 matches 11 bases. This CDR3 contains 15 residues. V gave up 7 bases and J gave up 5 bases; unmatched junction bases: 9. The germline gives CDR1 LNHDA, CDR2 SQIVND (reference sequence). The CDR3 is CASIADRGLRTEAFF. As DNA, the CDR3 is TGTGCCAGTATCGCGGACAGGGGGCTGAGGACTGAAGCTTTCTTT.

The chain combines TRBV21-1 with TRBJ1-1. TRBV21-1 represents a pseudogene. The CDR3 is made up of 14 amino acids. As DNA, the CDR3 is TGTGCCAGCAGCAGGAGGGTTATGAACACTGAAGCTTTCTTT. This translates into CASSRRVMNTEAFF.

The count of this clone is one. The V call is TRBV6-4, the J call TRBJ2-1; D gene uncertain. CDR3 size: 15 residues. Deletions cut 2 bases from V and 7 bases from J, with 15 bases between. Germline CDR1 is MRHNA and CDR2 is SNTAGT. The CDR3 DNA is TGTGCCAGCAGTGACCCCCAGGCCGGAATTAATGAGCAGTTCTTC. Protein: CASSDPQAGINEQFF.

The gene calls are TRBV7-2 and TRBJ1-2; D perhaps matches TRBD1 (5 bases). CDR1 is SGHTA and CDR2 is FQGNSA in the germline V gene. V lost 5 bases and J 5 bases, leaving 9 bases between the germline ends. CDR3 length equals 12 residues. The CDR3 is CASSPRQYGYTF. As DNA, the CDR3 is TGTGCCAGCAGCCCAAGACAGTATGGCTACACCTTC.

Remarks on this clone: The sample contains more than one DNA sequence encoding this CDR3. The chain uses TRBV18 and TRBJ1-1; D is undetermined. V was trimmed by 3 bases and J by 1 base, leaving 9 bases between them. The CDR3 contains 14 residues. Germline V gives CDR1 KGHSH, CDR2 LQKENI. The CDR3 coding sequence is TGTGCCAGCTCACCCGCAGTAAGGAACACTGAAGCTTTCTTT. It encodes CASSPAVRNTEAFF.

The chain uses TRBV5-1 and TRBJ2-3; the match to TRBD2 covers 7 bases. CDR3 length: 15 amino acids. Germline CDR1 and CDR2: SGHRS and YFSETQ. V was pared by 3 bases and J by 2 bases, with 6 bases of the junction left unmatched. The DNA for the CDR3 is TGCGCCAGCAGCTGGTTGGCGGGGGACACAGATACGCAGTATTTT. Its protein is CASSWLAGDTDTQYF.

The V and J genes are TRBV19 and TRBJ1-1; tentatively, D is TRBD1 (5 bases). Germline-derived CDR1 and CDR2 are LNHDA and SQIVND (reference sequence). V lost 8 bases, J lost 0 bases, and 13 bases lay in between. CDR3 length: 14 residues. The CDR3 loop is CASLGGVLNTEAFF. For the CDR3, the DNA is TGTGCCAGTCTCGGGGGGGTCCTGAACACTGAAGCTTTCTTT.

The chain is built from TRBV18 and TRBJ1-1, with D hard to call. Germline values: CDR1 KGHSH, CDR2 LQKENI. The CDR3 has 14 amino acids. V was trimmed by 2 bases and J by 8 bases, leaving 15 bases between them. As DNA, the CDR3 is TGTGCCAGCTCACCATCGGGGATGGTCACAGAAGCTTTCTTT. Translating gives CASSPSGMVTEAFF.

V usage is TRBV6-5 and J usage is TRBJ2-1; D perhaps matches TRBD2 (6 bases). The CDR3 extends over 15 amino acids. CDR1 and CDR2 (germline): MNHEY, SVGAGI. Trimming took 4 bases from V and 2 from J, leaving 12 bases between them. CDR3 bases: TGTGCCAGCAGTTTTTTAGCGGATACCTACAATGAGCAGTTCTTC. Translating it yields CASSFLADTYNEQFF.

The chain links TRBV19 to TRBJ2-7, with 9 bases aligning to TRBD1. The trim removed 3 bases at V and 5 bases at J, leaving 5 bases unmatched. CDR3 length equals 14 residues. CDR1 LNHDA and CDR2 SQIVND come from the germline V gene (reference sequence). The DNA of the CDR3 is TGTGCCAGTAGTATTGGGACAGGGAGAGACGAGCAGTACTTC. This sequence encodes CASSIGTGRDEQYF.

This chain connects TRBV9 to TRBJ2-5, with D perhaps matching TRBD1 (6 bases). Germline CDR1 is SGDLS and CDR2 is YYNGEE. V was shortened by 0 bases and J by 1 base, with 16 bases between the two germline ends. The CDR3 has 17 residues. In DNA, the CDR3 is TGTGCCAGCAGCGTAGCTCAGGGGAACGGGCCCCAAGAGACCCAGTACTTC. It codes for CASSVAQGNGPQETQYF. Variable domain in full (rest from reference TRBV9 and TRBJ2-5): DSGVTQTPKHLITATGQRVTLRCSPRSGDLSVYWYQQSLDQGLQFLIQYYNGEERAKGNILERFSAQQFPDLHSELNLSSLELGDSALYFCASSVAQGNGPQETQYFGPGTRLLVL.

CDR3 nucleotides: TGTGCCAGCAGCCCTGGACAGGGGGCGTTCGCAGATACGCAGTATTTT. Translating gives CASSPGQGAFADTQYF. The rearrangement joins TRBV7-9 to TRBJ2-3, with 11 positions matching TRBD1. Germline CDR1 SEHNR, CDR2 FQNEAQ (reference sequence). The CDR3 spans 16 residues. After removal of 5 bases from V and 4 bases from J, the junction contained 8 bases not matched to a gene.

The gene calls are TRBV5-1 and TRBJ1-1; D gene ambiguous. V was clipped by 0 bases and J by 0 bases, with 6 bases between them. The CDR3 is 14 amino acids. The germline CDR1 and CDR2 sequences are SGHRS and YFSETQ. CDR3 DNA: TGCGCCAGCAGCTTGGATGGCATGAACACTGAAGCTTTCTTT. As protein: CASSLDGMNTEAFF.

The V gene is TRBV21-1, the J gene TRBJ1-3; the listed D gene, TRBD1, was not tested against the DNA. TRBV21-1 is shown as a pseudogene. This CDR3 spans 14 amino acids. The CDR3 loop is CASRRGRRGNTIYF. CDR3 DNA sequence: TGTGCCAGCAGAAGGGGGCGCCGAGGAAACACCATATATTTT.

The rearrangement joins TRBV2 to TRBJ1-4; D is undetermined. This CDR3 region has 12 residues. Germline assignment: CDR1 SNHLY and CDR2 FYNNEI. Trimming shortened V by 8 bases and J by 8 bases, and 12 bases separated the two germline ends. The CDR3: CASEVPSEKLFF. The CDR3 nucleotides read TGTGCCAGCGAGGTTCCCAGCGAAAAACTGTTTTTT.

V gene TRBV6-6 combines with J gene TRBJ2-7; 8 bases map to TRBD2. The junction had 17 bases not matched to a gene; V was cut back by 6 bases and J by 7 bases. The CDR3 is made up of 16 amino acids. Germline V gives CDR1 MNHNY, CDR2 SVGAGI (reference sequence). This CDR3 is CASRVWPSGPGEEQYF. CDR3 nucleotides: TGTGCCAGCAGAGTATGGCCTAGCGGGCCGGGGGAGGAGCAGTACTTC.